This T cell receptor beta chain was recovered during a study of blood T cell repertoires in COVID-19. Across the study: Samples came from the United States, Italy and Spain, spanning acute and convalescent COVID-19.

TCRdb's copy holds only in-frame clones and misses some; the assay was immunoSEQ multiplex PCR. The sample includes about 180,000 clones, 86% of them seen just once. Cohort assignment relied on participant-reported clinical history. Per germline, CDR1 SEHNR and CDR2 FQNEAQ (reference sequence). V lost 5 bases, J lost 5 bases, and 15 bases lay in between. This CDR3 is 15 amino acids long. This receptor was identified in a young woman who had recovered from COVID-19. Sequencing was done on a sample of PBMCs or T cells enriched from blood (not recorded which). The V call is TRBV7-9, the J call TRBJ2-2; D perhaps matches TRBD2 (7 bases). The CDR3 DNA reads as TGTGCCAGCAGCCCTACAGGGAGGGGAACCGGGGAGCTGTTTTTT. Translated, it gives CASSPTGRGTGELFF.